The 31 T cell receptor beta chains below were found in one sample sequenced in a study of neurological immune-mediated disorders. TCRdb itself ran the 5' RACE reads through MiXCR, one entry per CDR3 protein. This table holds about 71,000 distinct CDR3 sequences, around 3.3% found once. Sequenced: PBMCs. Every receptor here comes from a man aged 35 to 55 with multiple sclerosis.

This clonotype was detected many times. The V and J genes are TRBV4-1 and TRBJ1-2; D remains ambiguous. The CDR3 sequence is 14 residues long. V was shortened by 0 bases and J by 4 bases, with 9 bases between the two germline ends. Germline-derived CDR1 and CDR2 are MGHRA and YSYEKL. The CDR3 region is CASSQEADLYGYTF. The CDR3 nucleotides are TGCGCCAGCAGCCAAGAGGCAGACCTCTATGGCTACACCTTC.

This clonotype showed up many times. V usage is TRBV12-5 and J usage is TRBJ2-3; 7 bases match TRBD1. Germline V gives CDR1 LGHNT, CDR2 FRNRAP. There are 13 residues in the CDR3. After removal of 4 bases from V and 6 bases from J, the junction contained 4 bases not matched to a gene. CDR3 DNA sequence: TGTGCTAGTGGTTGGCTGACAGGGGATACGCAGTATTTT. It codes for CASGWLTGDTQYF.

This clonotype has ten or more counts. The rearrangement uses TRBV20-1 and TRBJ2-1, with 11 bases matching TRBD2. In germline, CDR1 is DFQATT, CDR2 SNEGSKA (reference sequence). There are 14 residues in the CDR3. The junction had 7 bases not matched to a gene; V was cut back by 5 bases and J by 7 bases. For the CDR3, the DNA is TGCAGTGCTGTTAGCGGGGGGGGACAGAATGAGCAGTTCTTC. This gives the protein CSAVSGGGQNEQFF.

Many counts were recorded for this clonotype. The rearrangement joins TRBV27 to TRBJ1-2, with D tentatively TRBD1 (5 bases). The CDR3 contains 15 residues. Per the germline V gene, CDR1 is MNHEY and CDR2 is SMNVEV (reference sequence). With 3 bases removed from V and 7 bases from J, the gap between germline ends came to 18 bases. Written as DNA, the CDR3 is TGTGCCAGCAGTTTTGGGCAGGGTGGTTATTCTGGCTACACCTTC. Amino acid sequence: CASSFGQGGYSGYTF.

This clonotype has a count of ten or more. This rearrangement joins TRBV28 to TRBJ2-7; TRBD2 matches at 7 bases. The CDR3 loop spans 14 amino acids. Germline V gene data show CDR1 as MDHEN and CDR2 as SYDVKM. With 6 bases clipped from V and 2 bases from J, the junction kept 7 bases outside the gene matches. The CDR3, as DNA: TGTGCCAGCAGCCCTGGAGCGGGAACCTACGAGCAGTACTTC. It codes for CASSPGAGTYEQYF. The variable domain in full, with the rest retrieved from reference TRBV28 and TRBJ2-7, is DVKVTQSSRYLVKRTGEKVFLECVQDMDHENMFWYRQDPGLGLRLIYFSYDVKMKEKGDIPEGYSVSREKKERFSLILESASTNQTSMYLCASSPGAGTYEQYFGPGTRLTVT.

This clonotype was seen repeatedly, ten times or more. The chain carries TRBV11-2 and TRBJ2-3; TRBD2 matches at 9 bases. Trimming took 4 bases from V and 1 from J; bases not matched to a gene: 3. The CDR3 totals 15 residues. The germline CDR1 and CDR2 sequences are SGHAT and FQNNGV. CDR3: CASSSKRGGTDTQYF. CDR3 coding DNA: TGTGCCAGCAGCTCCAAGCGGGGGGGCACAGATACGCAGTATTTT.

There are many counts of this clonotype. The chain recombines TRBV12-3 or TRBV12-4 with TRBJ1-5; D is uncertain. Between the trimmed V and J ends, which lost 6 bases and 3 bases, there was a span of 12 bases. The CDR3 has 14 amino acids. CDR3 nucleotide sequence: TGTGCCAGCAGGGCGGATTTAGACAATCAGCCCCAGCATTTT. Amino acids: CASRADLDNQPQHF.

This clonotype was observed at least ten times. The rearrangement uses TRBV6-6 and TRBJ1-2; unclear D gene. The CDR3 spans 11 residues. V was cut by 2 bases and J by 8 bases, with 6 bases left in between. Germline lookup yields CDR1 MNHNY and CDR2 SVGAGI (reference sequence). The CDR3 here is CASSYRAGYTF. The CDR3 DNA sequence: TGTGCCAGCAGTTACAGAGCCGGCTACACCTTC.

As regards this clonotype: A much larger clonotype is one base distant, so this may be a read error. The V gene is TRBV20-1, the J gene TRBJ2-7; TRBD2 matches 7 bases. The CDR3 runs 16 residues. Germline values: CDR1 DFQATT, CDR2 SNEGSKA (reference sequence). The junction had 17 bases not matched to a gene; V was cut back by 2 bases and J by 7 bases. For the CDR3, the DNA is TGCAGTGCTAGATCCGGAGTGGGACCTCGGGAGGAAGAGCAGTACTTC. Translation: CSARSGVGPREEEQYF.

This clonotype occurred many times. The V call is TRBV5-1, the J call TRBJ1-4, with 9 bases matching TRBD1. Trimming took 5 bases from V and 5 from J; bases not matched to a gene: 4. The CDR3 extends over 14 amino acids. Germline CDR1 reads SGHRS; CDR2 reads YFSETQ. CDR3 in amino acids: CASRRTGENEKLFF. CDR3 DNA: TGCGCCAGCAGACGGACAGGGGAGAATGAAAAACTGTTTTTT.

This clonotype was seen many times. The V and J genes are TRBV2 and TRBJ1-1; no firm D call. Trimming cost V 2 bases and J 4 bases, with 11 bases left between them. CDR3 length: 14 amino acids. Germline V lookup: CDR1 SNHLY, CDR2 FYNNEI. This chain's CDR3 is CASSETSGATEAFF. The CDR3 region has the DNA TGTGCCAGCAGTGAAACTAGTGGTGCCACTGAAGCTTTCTTT.

Many counts were recorded for this clonotype. The V gene is TRBV20-1, the J gene TRBJ2-7; 7 nucleotides agree with TRBD2. The V segment lost 0 bases and the J segment 3 bases; nucleotides outside the gene matches: 5. Germline assignment: CDR1 DFQATT and CDR2 SNEGSKA (reference sequence). The CDR3 loop spans 14 amino acids. CDR3 protein: CSARDGRGHYEQYF. The DNA for the CDR3 is TGCAGTGCTAGAGATGGGAGGGGCCACTACGAGCAGTACTTC.

This clonotype was seen repeatedly, ten times or more. The chain couples TRBV5-1 to TRBJ1-2; 7 bases agree with TRBD1. Unmatched junction bases numbered 7, after V lost 2 bases and J lost 6 bases. Germline V gene sequence: CDR1 SGHRS, CDR2 YFSETQ. The CDR3 loop spans 14 amino acids. CDR3 sequence: CASSFRQGRDGYTF. Here the CDR3 DNA reads TGCGCCAGCAGCTTTCGACAGGGCCGGGATGGCTACACCTTC.

This clonotype has ten or more counts. This chain links TRBV18 with TRBJ1-2; possibly TRBD1 for D (6 bases). The CDR3 is made up of 13 amino acids. CDR1 is KGHSH, CDR2 LQKENI, per germline. V was cut by 3 bases and J by 6 bases, with 11 bases left in between. This CDR3 reads CASSPPGGNGYTF. The CDR3 DNA reads as TGTGCCAGCTCACCGCCGGGGGGCAATGGCTACACCTTC. The whole variable domain, remainder taken from reference TRBV18 and TRBJ1-2, is NAGVMQNPRHLVRRRGQEARLRCSPMKGHSHVYWYRQLPEEGLKFMVYLQKENIIDESGMPKERFSAEFPKEGPSILRIQQVVRGDSAAYFCASSPPGGNGYTFGSGTRLTVV.

This clonotype has at least ten counts. The chain has TRBV20-1 and TRBJ2-1; 10 bases are shared with TRBD2. The CDR3 is 15 residues long. The V gene's germline CDR1 is DFQATT and CDR2 SNEGSKA (reference sequence). Trimming cost V 5 bases and J 2 bases; bases outside gene matches: 6. The CDR3 nucleotides read TGCAGTGCTGATGGACTAGCGGACACCTACAATGAGCAGTTCTTC. Protein product: CSADGLADTYNEQFF.

This clonotype appeared many times. The chain uses TRBV5-1 and TRBJ1-2, with D perhaps TRBD1 (6 bases). Trimming cost V 5 bases and J 3 bases, with 11 bases left between them. Germline CDR1 is SGHRS and CDR2 is YFSETQ. The CDR3 runs to 13 residues. The CDR3 DNA is TGCGCCAGCAGAAAAGGGGGAGACTATGGCTACACCTTC. Encoded protein: CASRKGGDYGYTF.

This clonotype was picked up a small number of times. Possible read error: a much larger clone is one base away. The rearrangement uses TRBV29-1 and TRBJ2-7, with 9 nucleotides matching TRBD1. From germline, CDR1 is SQVTM and CDR2 ANQGSEA. The CDR3 has 13 residues. Unmatched junction bases numbered 10, after V lost 6 bases and J lost 7 bases. The CDR3 coding sequence is TGCAGCGTCGGTGGGGGGACAGGGAAAGAGCAGTACTTC. It translates to CSVGGGTGKEQYF.

This clonotype was seen repeatedly, ten times or more. The chain couples TRBV29-1 to TRBJ1-1; D ambiguous. Between the trimmed V and J ends, which lost 4 bases and 3 bases, there was a span of 12 bases. The CDR3 contains 13 residues. CDR1 and CDR2 from the germline V gene are SQVTM and ANQGSEA. DNA of the CDR3: TGCAGCGTTGCTGAGGGAACCGACACTGAAGCTTTCTTT. Amino acid sequence: CSVAEGTDTEAFF.

V is TRBV10-3 and J is TRBJ1-5, with D unresolved. Germline loops: CDR1 ENHRY, CDR2 SYGVKD. The CDR3 sequence is 14 residues long. The V end was cut by 3 bases, the J end by 5 bases, with 11 bases between. The CDR3, as DNA: TGTGCCATCAGTGACGGGTCAAGGGATCAGCCCCAGCATTTT. It encodes CAISDGSRDQPQHF.

This clonotype was detected ten times or more. This chain joins TRBV12-3 or TRBV12-4 and TRBJ2-7; a possible D gene is TRBD2 (6 bases). CDR3 size: 15 residues. Deletions cut 3 bases from V and 0 bases from J, with 12 bases between. In DNA, the CDR3 is TGTGCCAGCAGTTTGCAGCGGGCTAGCTCCTACGAGCAGTACTTC. Amino acids: CASSLQRASSYEQYF.

This clonotype was seen ten or more times. This chain joins TRBV29-1 and TRBJ2-1; 7 nucleotides line up with TRBD2. J was trimmed by 0 bases and V by 6 bases; bases with no gene match: 5. The CDR3 length is 14 residues. The germline V gene encodes CDR1 SQVTM and CDR2 ANQGSEA. For the CDR3, the DNA is TGCAGCGTGGGGGGGGGGAGCTCCTACAATGAGCAGTTCTTC. Its translation: CSVGGGSSYNEQFF.

This clonotype was counted ten times or more. V and J are TRBV14 and TRBJ2-7; D gene unclear. Germline V CDR1 and CDR2: SGHDN, FVKESK. V lost 1 base and J lost 5, with 12 bases in between. The CDR3 runs 14 residues. The CDR3 DNA follows: TGTGCCAGCAGCCAAGGCCCCCTGGGCCACGAGCAGTACTTC. This codes for CASSQGPLGHEQYF.

This clonotype was seen repeatedly, ten times or more. One end of the junction does not line up with germline, which may come from a read error. This chain connects TRBV6-2 or TRBV6-3 to TRBJ2-3; no clear D gene. The length of the CDR3 is 12 residues. Germline V gives CDR1 MNHEY, CDR2 SVGEGT. The DNA of the CDR3 is TGTGCCAGCAGTCACTCCCCGGATACGCAGTATTTT. This translates into CASSHSPDTQYF.

This clonotype was recorded many times. V and J are TRBV11-2 and TRBJ2-1, with 10 nucleotides matching TRBD2. Germline lookup yields CDR1 SGHAT and CDR2 FQNNGV. The CDR3 is 15 amino acids. Trimming took 2 bases from V and 6 from J; bases not matched to a gene: 4. CDR3 region: CASSLQLAGTNEQFF. CDR3 nucleotide sequence: TGTGCCAGCAGCTTACAACTAGCGGGAACCAATGAGCAGTTCTTC.

This clonotype was seen at least ten times. The rearrangement joins TRBV13 to TRBJ2-2; 10 bases match TRBD2. V lost 5 bases to trimming and J lost 2 bases; unmatched junction nucleotides: 5. The length of the CDR3 is 16 residues. Germline V gene lookup returns CDR1 PRHDT and CDR2 FYEKMQ (reference sequence). CDR3 in amino acids: CASSQLAGGNTGELFF. The DNA of the CDR3 is TGTGCCAGCAGCCAGTTAGCGGGGGGTAACACCGGGGAGCTGTTTTTT.

This clonotype was counted ten times or more. This chain links TRBV7-9 with TRBJ1-2; 7 positions match TRBD1. CDR1 and CDR2 from the germline V gene are SEHNR and FQNEAQ (reference sequence). The CDR3 is 16 amino acids. V trimming: 6 bases; J trimming: 2 bases; junction bases outside the gene matches: 12. The CDR3 sequence: CASRPKPGQLNYGYTF. The CDR3 nucleotides read TGTGCCAGCAGACCTAAACCGGGACAGCTAAACTATGGCTACACCTTC.

At least ten counts were recorded for this clonotype. CDR3 sequence: CSVASENTNTGELFF. For the CDR3, the DNA is TGCAGCGTTGCCTCGGAAAACACGAACACCGGGGAGCTGTTTTTT. The chain combines TRBV29-1 with TRBJ2-2; D ambiguous. This CDR3 has 15 residues. Trimming removed 4 bases from V and 0 bases from J, with 12 bases in between. CDR1 and CDR2 (germline): SQVTM, ANQGSEA.

This clonotype was seen at least ten times. This rearrangement joins TRBV2 to TRBJ2-3; TRBD2 aligns across 15 bases. This CDR3 is built from 17 residues. V lost 5 bases to trimming and J lost 6 bases; unmatched junction nucleotides: 9. Germline CDR1 SNHLY, CDR2 FYNNEI. The CDR3: CASSSRTSGGAGDTQYF. In nucleotides, the CDR3 is TGTGCCAGCAGTAGTCGGACTAGCGGGGGGGCCGGGGATACGCAGTATTTT.

This clonotype was seen at least ten times. V and J are TRBV20-1 and TRBJ2-5; 7 bases are a match to TRBD1. V trimming: 4 bases; J trimming: 2 bases; junction bases outside the gene matches: 7. The CDR3 length is 14 residues. Germline V CDR1 and CDR2: DFQATT, SNEGSKA (reference sequence). The CDR3 region is CSAIRDRTQETQYF. The CDR3 nucleotides are TGCAGTGCTATAAGGGACAGAACACAAGAGACCCAGTACTTC.

This clonotype was recorded at least ten times. CDR3 nucleotides: TGCGCCAGCAGCTTGGCAGGGGCAGGGGGCGCGGGAGCTTTCTTT. It is translated as CASSLAGAGGAGAFF. The chain couples TRBV5-1 to TRBJ1-1, with TRBD1 matching over 8 bases. Per germline, CDR1 SGHRS and CDR2 YFSETQ. Trimming removed 0 bases from V and 10 bases from J; junction bases left unmatched: 11. The CDR3 length is 15 residues. The entire variable domain, with the rest obtained from reference TRBV5-1 and TRBJ1-1, is as follows: KAGVTQTPRYLIKTRGQQVTLSCSPISGHRSVSWYQQTPGQGLQFLFEYFSETQRNKGNFPGRFSGRQFSNSRSEMNVSTLELGDSALYLCASSLAGAGGAGAFFGQGTRLTVV.

This clonotype has more than one count but fewer than ten. Relative to the germline gene, one junction end is altered; a read error may explain this. This chain connects TRBV5-1 to TRBJ1-6; D is uncertain. CDR1 and CDR2 (germline): SGHRS, YFSETQ. This CDR3 region has 12 residues. The DNA of the CDR3 is TGCGCCAGCAGCTTGACGAATTCAACCCTCAACTTT. Protein product: CASSLTNSTLNF.